This note documents a single TCR beta chain sequence. This clone has more than one count but fewer than ten. What this receptor recognizes is not known. No much larger clone is present one base from it, and per-base qualities are unavailable. CDR1 and CDR2, per the germline V gene, are LGHNA and YNFKEQ. V has 3 bases trimmed and J has 3 bases trimmed; junction bases matching no gene number 7. The CDR3, from cysteine to phenylalanine, totals 15 residues. The kept DNA is CDR3 alone, 45 bases in frame from the first base. The cohort comprised more than 550 healthy bone marrow donors. At the time of sampling, all cohort members were nominally healthy, though unrecorded immune exposures were likely present. The donor tested CMV seronegative, placing the donor among the 350 to 400 seronegative members of the cohort. Each donor provided a peripheral blood sample, and peripheral blood mononuclear cells were used for TCR beta sequencing. Genomic DNA extraction from the blood cell samples was performed with the Qiagen DNeasy Blood Extraction Kit.

The data derive from a study of cytomegalovirus exposure and HLA in healthy donors (dated by TCRdb to about 2017). The study in broad terms: In an earlier analysis of 550 to 750 of the donors, 276 Gb of sequence data and 90 million to 130 million unique TCR beta sequences from about 179 million T cells were reported. Around 320 gigabases of sequencing data and roughly 90 million unique TCR sequences were included in an early release covering over 600 HLA-typed donors. The genetic ancestry cluster associated with self-reported Caucasian donors included about four fifths of the roughly 360 genotyped donors. The study was designed to test whether signatures of past pathogen exposure could be identified by cataloging public T cell receptors. The study used immunosequencing to profile the T cell repertoires of some 600 subjects and linked those repertoires to cytomegalovirus serostatus. Along with the roughly 670-subject first cohort, a separate validation cohort of over a hundred different subjects was used. To predict cytomegalovirus infection status, the study combined high-throughput TCR immunosequencing, statistical association of individual TCRs with disease status, and machine learning. A later analysis re-examined previously published TCR beta repertoires from around 670 donors and added high-resolution HLA genotyping to investigate patterns of TCR occurrence. Rather than drawing on any new phenotypic data, the later analysis identified candidate immune exposures from TCR beta sequences and the way those sequences occurred across donors. An earlier analysis of 587 of the donors used high-throughput TCR beta sequencing to judge whether each TCR beta V gene segment behaved as functional or pseudogenic. Donor age, sex, ethnicity and CMV serostatus were compiled together with the repertoire data. A later genetic analysis used genome-wide SNP genotypes for about 65% of the 666 donors, treating that subset as a discovery cohort. All discovery cohort repertoires had been generated on a single sequencing platform. Class I and class II HLA loci were covered by the typing at four-digit resolution. Typing coverage varied by locus: about 620-640 donors for A, B, C, DRB1 and DQB1; more than 500 for DQA1; about 570 for DPA1; around 450 for DPB1. Roughly 5 DR-DQ haplotypes were handled as single units for association and clustering because linkage in the cohort was strong. Among about 370 genotyped donors of the cohort, an average of roughly 230,000 unique TCR beta nucleotide sequences was sequenced per donor, of which roughly 18% were non-productive. Points the paper makes about the study in general: Because some donors lacked HLA typing at each locus, the association tests relied only on the typed subset. Correlated functional status among segregating V segments might reflect linkage disequilibrium, but an unknown experimental factor could not be ruled out. According to a later analysis, TCR association rates differed among HLA loci, with DRB1 alleles showing the most associated TCRs and HLA-C alleles showing the fewest. When HLA alleles, especially DR and DQ, strongly co-occurred, TCR associations were difficult to assign to individual alleles. A later genetic analysis associated a missense DCLRE1C variant with V-gene and J-gene trimming of TCR beta chains, and an independent cohort replicated the association. Three of the identified cytomegalovirus-associated TCR beta chains were confirmed in vitro to be specific for cytomegalovirus antigens. The presence/absence analyses assumed that sequencing depth was roughly uniform across donors, and that assumption may not be true. In a later analysis, HLA-associated TCR beta chains showed more clonal expansion and lower generation probabilities than non-associated chains that were equally common. The classifier was reported to diagnose cytomegalovirus status with high specificity and sensitivity in both the original cohort and the validation cohort. In the study, around 150 TCR beta chains were listed as associated with cytomegalovirus. While some public TCRs were present in many individuals, most TCR sequences turned up only very rarely across donors. According to a later analysis, most CMV-associated TCR beta chains appeared to be HLA-restricted, and the HLA associations seemed to be driven largely by CMV exposure. The authors suggested that the approach could potentially be generalized to other disease states and immunological phenotypes. The sequencing pipeline was judged likely to have produced a cluster of highly shared sequence variants as a technical artifact. CMV serostatus was the only immune exposure information available for the cohort. Compared with the approximately 600-donor mean, donors in an Asian-associated ancestry cluster had fewer N-insertions in productive TCRs, according to a later genetic analysis. In a later analysis, several top co-occurrence clusters were reported to appear linked to parvovirus B19, influenza, CMV and Epstein-Barr virus. Specific HLA alleles were associated with around 18,000 TCR beta sequences at a false discovery rate of 0.05 in a later analysis. In an earlier analysis of a few hundred of the donors, most TCR beta V segments were observed in productive rearrangements about 87% or about 30% of the time, broadly matching IMGT annotations. Some IMGT-functional V segments, including TRBV6-2 and TRBV6-3, could not be told apart with the 87-base-pair reads, so those segments were excluded. A further reported finding was that TCR beta sequences accurately predicted the HLA-A and HLA-B alleles for most subjects in the first cohort. Only TCR beta chains were sequenced in this cohort, and the absence of alpha or paired-chain data limited detectable features. Because counts were too low, about 18 rarely observed V segments, including chromosome 9 orphons, were excluded from the earlier analysis of 587 of the donors.

Library preparation employed the immunoSEQ multiplex PCR assay. For the multiplex PCR, a mixture combining 60 forward primers for TCR Vbeta segments and 13 reverse primers for TCR Jbeta segments was used. The CDR3 region of rearranged TCR beta genes was amplified from genomic DNA with a multiplex PCR assay. On the Illumina HiSeq System, the amplified TCR beta libraries were sequenced as 87-base-pair reads. The published analysis was carried out like this. Across the 600 to 700 repertoires, a later analysis counted approximately 83 million unique TCR beta chains, 9 million to 14 million of which were shared by at least two donors. A nearest-neighbor algorithm error-corrected the raw reads and collapsed the reads into unique sequences, merging closely related sequences to remove PCR and sequencing errors. To assign V, D and J gene segments, CDR3 sequences were aligned to IMGT reference sequences. For a sequence to be retained, a match of at least six nucleotides to both a V gene segment and a J gene segment was required. Rearrangements were classified as productive when the CDR3 lacked stop codons and remained in frame with V and J, and all other rearrangements were classified as non-productive. CDR3 was defined according to IMGT convention as the region running from the second conserved V-encoded cysteine to the conserved J-encoded phenylalanine. Sequences without an unambiguous match to a single V gene segment were excluded from the earlier analysis of a few hundred of the donors. An earlier analysis of 587 of the donors classified V segments as functional when productive rearrangements were above 56.7% and as segregating when the standard deviation between donors was above 5%. A statistical classification framework was built for diagnosing cytomegalovirus status from the catalog of TCR beta chain sequences. V and J gene assignment, in a later analysis, came from comparing TCR nucleotide sequences with IMGT/GENE-DB human TR gene sequences. A later analysis assigned CDR3 sequences and most-parsimonious VDJ recombination scenarios with the TCRdist pipeline. In a later analysis, every TCR beta chain was defined by the combination of its CDR3 amino acid sequence and its V-gene family, and reads without a unique V-gene family were dropped. In a later analysis, some 600 highly shared, low-generation-probability nucleotide sequences were removed to address suspected cross-contamination and a sequencing artifact. In a later analysis, a clonal expansion index was calculated for each public chain from normalized within-repertoire ranks of inferred template counts. Generation probabilities in a later analysis came from a VDJ recombination model fitted to out-of-frame rearrangements, and those results were checked against IGoR. A later analysis scored TCR-TCR, TCR-HLA and TCR-CMV co-occurrence with hypergeometric tests, applying a repertoire-size bias correction to TCR pairs. To estimate false discovery rates, a later analysis permuted the HLA or CMV assignments 20 times. In a later analysis, co-occurring TCRs were grouped using DBSCAN, with TCRdist sequence similarity added in when clustering inside HLA-allele-positive subsets. Repertoires with fewer than 30,000 or more than 120,000 public chains, plus five repertoires with anomalous nucleotide sharing, were excluded from co-occurrence clustering. In its TCRdb copy, this immuneACCESS table keeps in-frame sequences only and misses some clones. Where compared with another copy, unresolved V genes explain less than half of these, and the others have no known cause. V, J and clone size were drawn from that table, and D and trimming were deduced from the DNA. Recorded for this sample are over 80,000 clones; about three quarters of them occurred a single time. The ten biggest clones cover more than 3% of the sample.

The chain employs TRBV4-2 and TRBJ2-5, and 7 junctional nucleotides match TRBD2. This clonotype was obtained from a middle-aged man in good health and CMV-seronegative. Sequenced input: PBMCs. The CDR3 region reads CASSHQPGTKETQYF. The nucleotide sequence is given as TGTGCCAGCAGCCACCAGCCTGGGACTAAAGAGACCCAGTACTTC.